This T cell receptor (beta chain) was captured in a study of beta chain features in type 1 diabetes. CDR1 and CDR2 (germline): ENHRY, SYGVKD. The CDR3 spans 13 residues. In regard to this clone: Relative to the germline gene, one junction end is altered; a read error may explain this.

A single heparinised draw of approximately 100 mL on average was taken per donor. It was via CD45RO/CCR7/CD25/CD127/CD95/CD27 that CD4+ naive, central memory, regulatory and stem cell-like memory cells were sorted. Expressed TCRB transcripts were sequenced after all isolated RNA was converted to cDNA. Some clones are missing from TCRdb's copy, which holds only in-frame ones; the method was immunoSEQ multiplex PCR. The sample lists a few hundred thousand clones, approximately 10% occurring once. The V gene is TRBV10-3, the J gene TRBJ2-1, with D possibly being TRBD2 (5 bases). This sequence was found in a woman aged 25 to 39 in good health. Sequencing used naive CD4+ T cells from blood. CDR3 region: CAISAQDSNPEVF. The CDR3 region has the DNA TGTGCCATCAGTGCGCAGGACTCTAACCCTGAGGTCTTC.